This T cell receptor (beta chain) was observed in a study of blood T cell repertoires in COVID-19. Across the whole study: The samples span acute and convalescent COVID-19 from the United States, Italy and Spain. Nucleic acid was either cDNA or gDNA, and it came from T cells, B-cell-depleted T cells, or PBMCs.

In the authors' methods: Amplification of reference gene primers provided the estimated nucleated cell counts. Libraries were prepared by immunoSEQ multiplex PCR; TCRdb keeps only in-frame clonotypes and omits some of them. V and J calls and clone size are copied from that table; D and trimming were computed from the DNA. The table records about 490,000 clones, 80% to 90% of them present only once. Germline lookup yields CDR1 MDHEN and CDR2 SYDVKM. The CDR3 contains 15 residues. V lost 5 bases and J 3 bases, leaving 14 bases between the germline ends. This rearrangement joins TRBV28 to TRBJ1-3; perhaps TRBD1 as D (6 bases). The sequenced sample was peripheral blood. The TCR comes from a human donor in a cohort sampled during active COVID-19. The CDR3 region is CASSTGQWVGNTIYF. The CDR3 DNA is TGTGCCAGCAGTACTGGACAGTGGGTTGGAAACACCATATATTTT. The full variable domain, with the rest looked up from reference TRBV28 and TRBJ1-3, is DVKVTQSSRYLVKRTGEKVFLECVQDMDHENMFWYRQDPGLGLRLIYFSYDVKMKEKGDIPEGYSVSREKKERFSLILESASTNQTSMYLCASSTGQWVGNTIYFGEGSWLTVV.